One T cell receptor (beta chain) is described in this entry. Its cognate antigen is unknown. CDR3 length equals 12 residues. Germline values: CDR1 SGHKS, CDR2 YYEKEE (reference sequence). The V and J ends lost 3 bases and 4 bases, in that order; junction bases with no gene match: 0. As the method for making TCR beta libraries, quantitative 5'-RACE with molecular barcodes was used. TCRdb independently ran MiXCR on the 5' RACE reads; one entry per CDR3 protein. The profile shows over 400,000 distinct CDR3 sequences, 25% to 30% of them singletons. This sample is part of a study of CD8 T cells in ankylosing spondylitis. Points from the study as a whole: The authors reported significant enrichment of disease-linked clones in matched ankylosing spondylitis synovial fluid. Blood of patients with ankylosing spondylitis appeared to be characterized by a TCR beta motif of 8 or 9 highly homologous variants. Clones linked to the disease showed a CD8+ phenotype. They occurred at relatively low frequencies in peripheral blood.

The sequenced material came from blood, either unsorted or a sorted T cell fraction (not recorded which). The chain recombines TRBV5-5 with TRBJ2-5, with 7 bases identical to TRBD2. The origin of this receptor is a male donor with ankylosing spondylitis. The CDR3 is CASSWGGETQYF. CDR3 nucleotides: TGTGCCAGCAGCTGGGGGGGAGAGACCCAGTACTTC.